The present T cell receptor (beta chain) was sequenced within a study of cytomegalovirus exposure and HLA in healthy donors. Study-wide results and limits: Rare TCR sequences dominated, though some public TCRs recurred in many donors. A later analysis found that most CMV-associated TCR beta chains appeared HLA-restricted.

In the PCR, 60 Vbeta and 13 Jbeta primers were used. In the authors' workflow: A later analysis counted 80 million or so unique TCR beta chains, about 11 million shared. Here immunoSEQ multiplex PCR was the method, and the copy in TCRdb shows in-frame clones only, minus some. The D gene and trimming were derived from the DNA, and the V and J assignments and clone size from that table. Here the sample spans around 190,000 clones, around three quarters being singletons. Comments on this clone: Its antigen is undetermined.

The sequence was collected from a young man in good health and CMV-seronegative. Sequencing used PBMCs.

CDR3 nucleotide sequence: TGTGCCAGCAGCCCTAGTATGGGACAGATGAACACTGAAGCTTTCTTT. Encoded protein: CASSPSMGQMNTEAFF. V and J are TRBV7-6 and TRBJ1-1; TRBD1 matches 7 bases. Germline V gene lookup returns CDR1 SGHVS and CDR2 FNYEAQ. This CDR3 has 16 amino acids. V was clipped by 5 bases and J by 0 bases; unmatched bases: 9.